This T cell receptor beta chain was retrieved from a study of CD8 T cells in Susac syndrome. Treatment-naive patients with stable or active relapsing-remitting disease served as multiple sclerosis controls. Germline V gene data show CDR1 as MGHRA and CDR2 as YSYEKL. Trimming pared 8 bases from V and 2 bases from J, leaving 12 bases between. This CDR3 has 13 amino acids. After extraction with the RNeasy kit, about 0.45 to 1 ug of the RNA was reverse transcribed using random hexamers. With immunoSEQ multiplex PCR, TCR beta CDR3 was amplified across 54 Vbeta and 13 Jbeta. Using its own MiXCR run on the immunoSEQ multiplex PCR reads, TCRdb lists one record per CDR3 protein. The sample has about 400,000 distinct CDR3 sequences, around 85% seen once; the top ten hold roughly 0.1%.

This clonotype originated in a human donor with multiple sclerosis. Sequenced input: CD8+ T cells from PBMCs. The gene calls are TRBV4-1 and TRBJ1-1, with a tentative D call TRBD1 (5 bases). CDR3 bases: TGCGCCAGCGCCAGGGTTGAAAACACTGAAGCTTTCTTT. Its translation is CASARVENTEAFF.